The 5 T cell receptor beta chains in this list originate from one sample, sequenced in a study of beta chain features in type 1 diabetes. Expressed TCRB transcripts got sequenced, as all isolated RNA was reverse transcribed. Clones were read by immunoSEQ multiplex PCR, and TCRdb kept only the in-frame ones, dropping some. The sample includes approximately 140,000 clones, around 8.8% of them seen just once. These TCRs are of unknown antigen specificity. Points from the study as a whole: All four CD4+ subsets of Type 1 diabetes patients contained TCRB CDR3s that were moderately but significantly shorter.

The sample consisted of central memory CD4+ T cells from blood. The receptors derive from a man under 40 with type 1 diabetes.

The J gene is TRBJ1-2, the V gene TRBV20-1; no clear D. Trimming took 6 bases from V and 6 from J, leaving 11 bases between them. The CDR3 totals 11 residues. From germline, CDR1 is DFQATT and CDR2 SNEGSKA (reference sequence). The CDR3 loop is CSAPIPNGYTF. For the CDR3, the DNA is TGCAGTGCCCCTATACCAAATGGCTACACCTTC.

This clone was found many times. CDR3 bases: TGTGCCAGCAGTTGGGAGGGTCTGGGCTACAATGAGCAGTTCTTC. It yields the protein CASSWEGLGYNEQFF. The chain employs TRBV27 and TRBJ2-1, with 7 bases lining up with TRBD2. This CDR3 contains 15 residues. Germline values: CDR1 MNHEY, CDR2 SMNVEV (reference sequence). V was pared by 4 bases and J by 3 bases, with 6 bases of the junction left unmatched.

The rearrangement uses TRBV7-9 and TRBJ2-5; no clear D gene. V was cut by 4 bases and J by 5 bases, with 8 bases left in between. The CDR3 totals 12 residues. Germline loops: CDR1 SEHNR, CDR2 FQNEAQ (reference sequence). The CDR3 region is CASSYRSETQYF. CDR3 in DNA: TGTGCCAGCAGCTATAGATCGGAGACCCAGTACTTC.

This chain uses TRBV2 with TRBJ2-5; D gene uncertain. The germline V gene encodes CDR1 SNHLY and CDR2 FYNNEI. V shed 4 bases and J shed 5 bases, with 14 bases lying between them. CDR3 length: 14 amino acids. CDR3 sequence: CASSVTSRIETQYF. The CDR3 DNA is TGTGCCAGCAGTGTAACTTCTAGAATCGAGACCCAGTACTTC.

V and J are TRBV2 and TRBJ2-7; maybe TRBD1 (5 bases). The CDR3 is made up of 15 amino acids. The germline V gene encodes CDR1 SNHLY and CDR2 FYNNEI. Trimming stripped 4 bases from V and 3 bases from J, with 16 bases between. The CDR3 sequence is CASSAVDSENYEQYF. The CDR3 coding sequence is TGTGCCAGCAGTGCTGTCGACAGCGAAAACTACGAGCAGTACTTC.